Presented here are 5 T cell receptor beta chains from one specimen sequenced in a study of blood T cell repertoires in COVID-19. Here immunoSEQ multiplex PCR was the method, and the copy in TCRdb shows in-frame clones only, minus some. The sample lists about 60,000 clones; around 79% were seen once. Sequences were obtained from peripheral blood. These receptors came from a human donor in a cohort sampled during active COVID-19.

The CDR3 sequence: CASSPRTGGIDYGYTF. CDR3 bases: TGTGCCAGCAGTCCCCGGACAGGGGGCATCGACTATGGCTACACCTTC. The chain is built from TRBV27 and TRBJ1-2; 11 bases align to TRBD1. Germline CDR1 MNHEY, CDR2 SMNVEV (reference sequence). Trimming took 5 bases from V and 3 from J; bases not matched to a gene: 8. The CDR3 runs 16 residues.

This chain links TRBV10-3 with TRBJ1-2; D unresolved. CDR1 and CDR2 from the germline V gene are ENHRY and SYGVKD. V gave up 2 bases and J gave up 7 bases, with 14 bases separating them. CDR3 length equals 14 residues. Written as DNA, the CDR3 is TGTGCCATCAGTGAGAGACCGGGAAAAGGTGGCTACACCTTC. Translated: CAISERPGKGGYTF.

V usage is TRBV28 and J usage is TRBJ1-2, with 8 bases that match TRBD1. CDR1 MDHEN and CDR2 SYDVKM come from the germline V gene. Trimming removed 6 bases from V and 2 bases from J; junction bases left unmatched: 5. CDR3 length: 14 amino acids. In DNA form, the CDR3 reads TGTGCCAGCAGCCTGGGACAGGACAACTATGGCTACACCTTC. It is translated as CASSLGQDNYGYTF.

The sample holds a few counts of this clone. The chain carries TRBV7-9 and TRBJ1-5, with D tentatively TRBD1 (5 bases). Germline CDR1 is SEHNR and CDR2 is FQNEAQ (reference sequence). The CDR3 spans 13 residues. Trimming left V 4 bases short and J 6 bases short, with 10 bases between. CDR3 in amino acids: CASSWGLFQPQHF. CDR3 coding DNA: TGTGCCAGCAGCTGGGGCCTTTTTCAGCCCCAGCATTTT.

The rearrangement joins TRBV3-1 (or the pseudogene TRBV3-2) to TRBJ1-2; the D gene is possibly TRBD1 (5 bases). The germline CDR1 and CDR2 sequences are LGHDT and YNNKEL (reference sequence). This CDR3 is 11 amino acids long. Trimming took 9 bases from V and 7 from J, leaving 12 bases between them. CDR3 residues: CASSGRRGYTF. The CDR3 DNA reads TGTGCCAGTTCAGGGAGGCGTGGCTACACCTTC.